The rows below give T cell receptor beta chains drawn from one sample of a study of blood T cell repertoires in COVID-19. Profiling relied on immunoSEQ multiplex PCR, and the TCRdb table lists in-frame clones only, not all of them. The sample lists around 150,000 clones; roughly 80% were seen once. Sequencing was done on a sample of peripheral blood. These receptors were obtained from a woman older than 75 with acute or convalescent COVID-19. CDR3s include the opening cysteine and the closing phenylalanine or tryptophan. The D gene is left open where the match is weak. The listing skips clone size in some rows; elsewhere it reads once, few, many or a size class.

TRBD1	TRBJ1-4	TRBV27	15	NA	TGTGCCAGCAGTCAGCGACAGGGTGCTAATGAAAAACTGTTTTTT	CASSQRQGANEKLFF
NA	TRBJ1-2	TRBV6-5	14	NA	TGTGCCAGCGAGGTGACGTTACTTCAGGGTGGCTACACCTTC	CASEVTLLQGGYTF
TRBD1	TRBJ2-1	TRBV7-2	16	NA	TGTGCCAGCAGCTTAGATGGGACAGGGGCCTACAATGAGCAGTTCTTC	CASSLDGTGAYNEQFF
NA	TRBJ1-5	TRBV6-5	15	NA	TGTGCCAGCCGTTTTAGTTCCGATGCTTGGCAGCCCCAGCATTTT	CASRFSSDAWQPQHF
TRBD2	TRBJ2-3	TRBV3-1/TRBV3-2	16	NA	TGTGCCAGCAGCCAAGATGGCGGTAGCGGGAGAAATACGCAGTATTTT	CASSQDGGSGRNTQYF
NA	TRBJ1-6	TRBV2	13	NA	TGTGCCAGCCTAGTGGAGGGTAATTCACCCCTCCACTTT	CASLVEGNSPLHF
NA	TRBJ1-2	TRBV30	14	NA	TGTGCCTGGACTCAGGGAGCAGGGGCCTATGGCTACACCTTC	CAWTQGAGAYGYTF
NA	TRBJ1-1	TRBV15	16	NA	TGTGCCACCAGCAGAGGTCCCTTGGCAGGAAGCACTGAAGCTTTCTTT	CATSRGPLAGSTEAFF
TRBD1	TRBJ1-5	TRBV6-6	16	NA	TGTGCCAGCAGTCCCCGGGACAGGGGAGGCAATCAGCCCCAGCATTTT	CASSPRDRGGNQPQHF
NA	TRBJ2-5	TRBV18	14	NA	TGTGCCAGCTCACCTATACAGGGACGGGAGACCCAGTACTTC	CASSPIQGRETQYF
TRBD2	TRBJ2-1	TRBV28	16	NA	TGTGCCAGCAGTCCCCCGGGGTTAGCGGGACATAATGAGCAGTTCTTC	CASSPPGLAGHNEQFF
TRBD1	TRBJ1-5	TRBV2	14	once	TGTGCCAGCAGTGCGGACAGGGCGGGGCAGCCCCAGCATTTT	CASSADRAGQPQHF
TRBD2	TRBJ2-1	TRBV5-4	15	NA	TGTGCCAGCAGCTTCACTAGCGGGTCGTGGAATGAGCAGTTCTTC	CASSFTSGSWNEQFF
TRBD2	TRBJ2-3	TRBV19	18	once	TGTGCCAGTAGTATAGGCGCTAGCGGGGGCTCTAGCACAGATACGCAGTATTTT	CASSIGASGGSSTDTQYF
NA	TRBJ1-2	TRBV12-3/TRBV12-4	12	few	TGTGCCAGCAGCCTACCTTCGCGTGGCTACACCTTC	CASSLPSRGYTF
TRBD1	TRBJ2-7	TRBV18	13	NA	TGTGCCAGCTCACCACTCAGGGGGCGAGAGCAGTACTTC	CASSPLRGREQYF
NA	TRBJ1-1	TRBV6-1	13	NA	TGTGCCAGCAGTGAATGGCCGTTAATTGAAGCTTTCTTT	CASSEWPLIEAFF
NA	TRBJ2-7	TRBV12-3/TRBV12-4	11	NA	TGTGCCAGCACGGGGGACCACGAGCAGTACTTC	CASTGDHEQYF
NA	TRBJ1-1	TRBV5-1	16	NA	TGCGCCAGCAGCTTGGGGGCCGCAGGGGCGAACACTGAAGCTTTCTTT	CASSLGAAGANTEAFF
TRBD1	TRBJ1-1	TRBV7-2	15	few	TGTGCCAGCAGCTGGGGGACAGTAATGAACACTGAAGCTTTCTTT	CASSWGTVMNTEAFF
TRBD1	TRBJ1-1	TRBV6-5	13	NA	TGTGCCAGCAGTACAGGGGGCTGGACTGAAGCTTTCTTT	CASSTGGWTEAFF
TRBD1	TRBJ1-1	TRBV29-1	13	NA	TGCAGCGTTTTGACAGGGGCGAACACTGAAGCTTTCTTT	CSVLTGANTEAFF
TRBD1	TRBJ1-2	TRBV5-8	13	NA	TGTGCCAGCAGCTTTCGACAGGGGGATGGCTACACCTTC	CASSFRQGDGYTF
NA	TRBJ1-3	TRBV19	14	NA	TGTGCCAGTAGTATGAAGGGGGTCGGAAACACCATATATTTT	CASSMKGVGNTIYF
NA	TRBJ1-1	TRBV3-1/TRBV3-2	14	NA	TGTGCCAGCAGCCAATGGGGGCATGAGAGTGAAGCTTTCTTT	CASSQWGHESEAFF
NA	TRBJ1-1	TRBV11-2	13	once	TGTGCCAGCAGTCGCCTGACAAACACTGAAGCTTTCTTT	CASSRLTNTEAFF
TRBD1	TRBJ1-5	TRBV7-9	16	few	TGTGCCAGCAGCTTCTCGGGACAGGGGGCTAGTCAGCCCCAGCATTTT	CASSFSGQGASQPQHF
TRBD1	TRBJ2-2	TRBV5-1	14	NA	TGCGCCAGCAGTTGGGGACAGGGAACCGGGGAGCTGTTTTTT	CASSWGQGTGELFF
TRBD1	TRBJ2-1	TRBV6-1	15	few	TGTGCCAGCAGTGAAAGGGGACAGGGGAAGAATGAGCAGTTCTTC	CASSERGQGKNEQFF
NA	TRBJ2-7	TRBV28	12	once	TGTGCCAGCAGTATTCAGGGGCGGGAGCAGTACTTC	CASSIQGREQYF
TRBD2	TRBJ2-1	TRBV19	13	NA	TGTGCCAGTAGTAGTCTAGCGGAAGATGAGCAGTTCTTC	CASSSLAEDEQFF
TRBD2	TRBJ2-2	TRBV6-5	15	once	TGTGCCAGCAGGCGGGAGGGGGCGAACACCGGGGAGCTGTTTTTT	CASRREGANTGELFF
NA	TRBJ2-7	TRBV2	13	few	TGTGCCAGCAGGGACTGGCACTCCTACGAGCAGTACTTC	CASRDWHSYEQYF
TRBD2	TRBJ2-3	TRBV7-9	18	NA	TGTGCCAGCGGCCGGACTAGCGGGAGGCCCAGGAGCACAGATACGCAGTATTTT	CASGRTSGRPRSTDTQYF
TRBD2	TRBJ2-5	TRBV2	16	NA	TGTGCCAGCATTTCCGGGACTAGCGGGAGTTCAGAGACCCAGTACTTC	CASISGTSGSSETQYF
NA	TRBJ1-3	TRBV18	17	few	TGTGCCAGCTCAAGAGATGGGGGCGCTTACTCGGGAAACACCATATATTTT	CASSRDGGAYSGNTIYF
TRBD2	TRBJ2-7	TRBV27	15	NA	TGTGCCAGCAGTTCCTCCCTCGGGGGAGCGGGGGAGCAGTACTTC	CASSSSLGGAGEQYF
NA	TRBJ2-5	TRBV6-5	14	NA	TGTGCCAGCAGTTACTCGGTAGCGACAGAGACCCAGTACTTC	CASSYSVATETQYF
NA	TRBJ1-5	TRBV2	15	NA	TGTGCCAGCGGGGGGGCGGTGAGTTCTGATCAGCCCCAGCATTTT	CASGGAVSSDQPQHF
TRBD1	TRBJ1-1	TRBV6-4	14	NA	TGTGCCAGCAGTCAACAGGGGAAGAACACTGAAGCTTTCTTT	CASSQQGKNTEAFF